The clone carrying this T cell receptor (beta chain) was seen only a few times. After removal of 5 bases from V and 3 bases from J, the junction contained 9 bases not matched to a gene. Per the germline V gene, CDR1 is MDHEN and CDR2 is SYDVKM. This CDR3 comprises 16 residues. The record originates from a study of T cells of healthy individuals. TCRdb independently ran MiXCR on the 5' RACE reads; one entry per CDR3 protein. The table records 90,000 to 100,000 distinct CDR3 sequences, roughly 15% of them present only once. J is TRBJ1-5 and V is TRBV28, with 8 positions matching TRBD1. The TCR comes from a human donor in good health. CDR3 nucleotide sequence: TGTGCCAGCAGTCCTAGGACAGGGATAAACAATCAGCCCCAGCATTTT. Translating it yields CASSPRTGINNQPQHF. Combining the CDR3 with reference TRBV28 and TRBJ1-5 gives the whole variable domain DVKVTQSSRYLVKRTGEKVFLECVQDMDHENMFWYRQDPGLGLRLIYFSYDVKMKEKGDIPEGYSVSREKKERFSLILESASTNQTSMYLCASSPRTGINNQPQHFGDGTRLSIL.